A selection of T cell receptor beta chains follows, all from one sample in a study of T cells after yellow fever vaccination. MiXCR was run by TCRdb on the 5' RACE reads, yielding one entry per CDR3 protein. Of about 260,000 distinct CDR3 sequences detected, 10% to 15% appear once; the ten largest clones hold roughly 0.5%. The sequenced sample was CD4+ T cells sorted from PBMCs, obtained 45 days after the yellow fever booster vaccination. These receptors were collected from a man aged 30-40 years who received the YFV17D yellow fever vaccine. Both conserved end residues are part of each CDR3. The D gene is left open where the match is weak. Rows may omit the clone size; those that give it use once, few, many or a size class.

j_gene: TRBJ2-7; v_gene: TRBV7-9; d_gene: .; abundance: .; CDR3aa: CASSLVRGDFTYEQYF; CDR3nt: TGTGCCAGCAGCTTAGTTAGAGGGGATTTTACCTACGAGCAGTACTTC
j_gene: TRBJ2-7; v_gene: TRBV7-2; d_gene: .; abundance: .; CDR3aa: CASSLSETASYEQYF; CDR3nt: TGTGCCAGCAGCTTATCGGAGACAGCCTCCTACGAGCAGTACTTC
j_gene: TRBJ1-4; v_gene: TRBV4-3; d_gene: TRBD1; abundance: .; CDR3aa: CASSQALQGRGEKLFF; CDR3nt: TGCGCCAGCAGCCAAGCCCTACAGGGGAGAGGAGAAAAACTGTTTTTT
j_gene: TRBJ2-7; v_gene: TRBV5-1; d_gene: TRBD2; abundance: few; CDR3aa: CASSLDSGRVNEQYF; CDR3nt: TGCGCCAGCAGCTTGGATAGCGGGAGAGTCAACGAGCAGTACTTC
j_gene: TRBJ2-1; v_gene: TRBV19; d_gene: TRBD2; abundance: .; CDR3aa: CASSIWGEGREKQFF; CDR3nt: TGTGCCAGTAGTATCTGGGGGGAGGGCCGGGAAAAACAGTTCTTC
j_gene: TRBJ2-1; v_gene: TRBV3-1; d_gene: .; abundance: few; CDR3aa: CASSLIPGTSYNEQFF; CDR3nt: TGTGCCAGCAGCCTCATCCCCGGGACAAGTTACAATGAGCAGTTCTTC
j_gene: TRBJ2-7; v_gene: TRBV6-2/TRBV6-3; d_gene: .; abundance: many; CDR3aa: CASSYGSKEYF; CDR3nt: TGTGCCAGCAGTTACGGTTCCAAGGAGTACTTC
j_gene: TRBJ2-5; v_gene: TRBV30; d_gene: .; abundance: many; CDR3aa: CAWSGVSQETQYF; CDR3nt: TGTGCCTGGAGTGGGGTCAGCCAAGAGACCCAGTACTTC
j_gene: TRBJ2-1; v_gene: TRBV20-1; d_gene: .; abundance: few; CDR3aa: CSARGLVGNEQFF; CDR3nt: TGCAGTGCTAGAGGACTAGTGGGAAATGAGCAGTTCTTC
j_gene: TRBJ2-7; v_gene: TRBV6-1; d_gene: TRBD2; abundance: few; CDR3aa: CASSLQITRLAGGPSEQYF; CDR3nt: TGTGCCAGCAGCCTACAAATTACTCGACTAGCGGGAGGGCCGAGTGAGCAGTACTTC
j_gene: TRBJ2-2; v_gene: TRBV20-1; d_gene: TRBD2; abundance: few; CDR3aa: CSAPLWGSSGTSPNTGELFF; CDR3nt: TGCAGTGCCCCCCTTTGGGGTTCTAGCGGGACCTCCCCGAACACCGGGGAGCTGTTTTTT
j_gene: TRBJ2-3; v_gene: TRBV7-9; d_gene: .; abundance: .; CDR3aa: CASSLVGGASTDTQYF; CDR3nt: TGTGCCAGCAGCTTAGTTGGCGGTGCTAGCACAGATACGCAGTATTTT
j_gene: TRBJ2-7; v_gene: TRBV28; d_gene: .; abundance: .; CDR3aa: CASSSRTGTTYYEQYF; CDR3nt: TGTGCCAGCAGTTCTAGGACCGGGACGACCTACTACGAGCAGTACTTC
j_gene: TRBJ2-7; v_gene: TRBV28; d_gene: TRBD2; abundance: .; CDR3aa: CASSLRGLAKMQYF; CDR3nt: TGTGCCAGCAGTTTAAGAGGACTAGCTAAGATGCAGTACTTC
j_gene: TRBJ2-7; v_gene: TRBV28; d_gene: .; abundance: .; CDR3aa: CASSYSSSYEQYF; CDR3nt: TGTGCCAGCAGTTATAGCAGCTCCTACGAGCAGTACTTC
j_gene: TRBJ2-2; v_gene: TRBV15; d_gene: .; abundance: few; CDR3aa: CATSRDTGGVGELFF; CDR3nt: TGTGCCACCAGCAGAGATACCGGTGGGGTCGGGGAGCTGTTTTTT